This is a list of T cell receptor beta chains from one sample in a study of technical replicates of blood from a handful of donors. Only in-frame clones appear in the TCRdb table, and some are missing; sequencing was by immunoSEQ multiplex PCR. This sample carries approximately 69,000 clones, roughly 97% of them seen once, and the ten largest clones take approximately 0.2%. The sequencing input was T cells isolated from PBMCs. The source is a human donor in good health. Both conserved end residues are part of each CDR3. Fields, in order: V gene, clone size, D gene, J gene, CDR3 DNA, CDR3 protein. A D gene is named only where the DNA matches it firmly. The size entry is marked missing in some rows and otherwise reads once, few, many or a size class.

>TRBV5-8|NA|NA|TRBJ1-1
TGTGCCAGCAGCTTGGGGACAGTGAACACTGAAGCTTTCTTT
CASSLGTVNTEAFF
>TRBV6-6|NA|NA|TRBJ1-6
TGTGCCAGCAGTCGGGATGGACGGGATAATTCACCCCTCCACTTT
CASSRDGRDNSPLHF
>TRBV7-9|once|TRBD2|TRBJ2-1
TGTGCCAGCAGCTTAGTTGGTAGCGGGCGCGGTAATGAGCAGTTCTTC
CASSLVGSGRGNEQFF
>TRBV9|NA|NA|TRBJ2-7
TGTGCCAGCAGCGTATCAACAGAGACCTACGAGCAGTACTTC
CASSVSTETYEQYF
>TRBV2|NA|NA|TRBJ2-2
TGTGCCAGCTGTTCGATGGGGCAGGCCGGGGAGCTGTTTTTT
CASCSMGQAGELFF
>TRBV27|NA|NA|TRBJ2-2
TGTGCCAGCAGTTCGATTAGTTGGGAGCTGTTTTTT
CASSSISWELFF
>TRBV6-5|NA|NA|TRBJ1-1
TGTGCCAGCAGTTACTCGCAGGGGACTGAAGCTTTCTTT
CASSYSQGTEAFF
>TRBV7-9|NA|NA|TRBJ1-5
TGTGCCAGCAGCTTAGCGGGCAGCAATCAGCCCCAGCATTTT
CASSLAGSNQPQHF
>TRBV28|NA|TRBD1|TRBJ1-4
TGTGCCAGCAGTTTCCGGACACAGGGGCGCCTAAAACTGTTTTTT
CASSFRTQGRLKLFF
>TRBV30|NA|NA|TRBJ2-7
TGTGCCTGGAGTGCGATAGGCGGGTTCGAGCAGTACTTC
CAWSAIGGFEQYF
>TRBV27|NA|NA|TRBJ2-7
TGTGCCAGCAGTTTATGGGCACACTACGAGCAGTACTTC
CASSLWAHYEQYF
>TRBV6-5|NA|NA|TRBJ2-2
TGTGCCAGCATCAAGCCCACCGGGGAGCTGTTTTTT
CASIKPTGELFF
>TRBV19|NA|TRBD1|TRBJ2-7
TGTGCCAGTATGATAGGACAGGGGCCTTACGAGCAGTACTTC
CASMIGQGPYEQYF
>TRBV28|NA|TRBD1|TRBJ1-2
TGTGCCAGCAGTTCCGACAGGGGAGGGTATGGCTACACCTTC
CASSSDRGGYGYTF
>TRBV5-1|once|TRBD2|TRBJ2-7
TGCGCCAGCAGCTTGGGAACGGCGGGAGGGGGGTCATACGAGCAGTACTTC
CASSLGTAGGGSYEQYF
>TRBV29-1|NA|NA|TRBJ2-7
TGCAGCGTCGACATCGCCTACGAGCAGTACTTC
CSVDIAYEQYF
>TRBV5-5|NA|TRBD1|TRBJ2-7
TGTGCCAGCAGCTTGGGGACAGGGTCGAACGAGCAGTACTTC
CASSLGTGSNEQYF
>TRBV5-4|NA|NA|TRBJ1-2
TGTGCCAGCATGGTACCCCTCGGGTTGCAGACCTTC
CASMVPLGLQTF
>TRBV29-1|once|TRBD1|TRBJ2-2
TGCAGCGCTGACAGGGTCGGCACCGGGGAGCTGTTTTTT
CSADRVGTGELFF
>TRBV7-9|NA|TRBD2|TRBJ2-2
TGTGCCAGCAGCTTAGTTAGCGGGGGATACACCGGGGAGCTGTTTTTT
CASSLVSGGYTGELFF
>TRBV7-2|NA|TRBD1|TRBJ2-7
TGTGCCAGCAGCACCCTACAGGGGTACGAGCAGTACTTC
CASSTLQGYEQYF
>TRBV30|NA|TRBD1|TRBJ1-1
TGTGCCTGGCGGACAGGGGGCCCCCGAGGAGCTTTCTTT
CAWRTGGPRGAFF
>TRBV6-4|NA|TRBD2|TRBJ2-7
TGTGCCAGCAGCCCCAATAGCGGGGGCCGGATCTACGAGCAGTACTTC
CASSPNSGGRIYEQYF
>TRBV5-6|NA|NA|TRBJ2-1
TGTGCCAGCAGCTCGACTCTGGTTTCGTACAATGAGCAGTTCTTC
CASSSTLVSYNEQFF
>TRBV10-1|NA|NA|TRBJ2-6
TGCGCCAGCATTTCTAAAGGGGGCTCTGGGGCCAACGTCCTGACTTTC
CASISKGGSGANVLTF
>TRBV19|NA|NA|TRBJ2-7
TGTGCCAGTAGTATGGGAACAGGAATCTACGAGCAGTACTTC
CASSMGTGIYEQYF
>TRBV29-1|NA|NA|TRBJ2-1
TGCAGCGTAAGACTAGTATGGGGTAATGAGCAGTTCTTC
CSVRLVWGNEQFF
>TRBV30|NA|NA|TRBJ1-6
TGTGCCTGGAACCAGACACCTAATTCACCCCTCCACTTT
CAWNQTPNSPLHF
>TRBV6-5|NA|TRBD1|TRBJ2-1
TGTGCCAGCAGTTACTTTCGGACAGGGCCCGAAGGTGAGCAGTTCTTC
CASSYFRTGPEGEQFF
>TRBV7-9|NA|TRBD1|TRBJ1-6
TGTGCCAGCAGCTCAGGCCGGGACAGCTCCTATAATTCACCCCTCCACTTT
CASSSGRDSSYNSPLHF
>TRBV2|NA|NA|TRBJ2-1
TGTGCCAGGACCCTTGGGGGCGTAGAGCAGTTCTTC
CARTLGGVEQFF
>TRBV9|NA|NA|TRBJ2-7
TGTGCCAGCAGCGCCAGTAGCGGCTCCTACGAGCAGTACTTC
CASSASSGSYEQYF
>TRBV11-2|NA|TRBD2|TRBJ2-2
TGTGCCAGCACCATGTCGCGGGGGACCGGGGAGCTGTTTTTT
CASTMSRGTGELFF
>TRBV29-1|NA|NA|TRBJ2-7
TGCAGCGTTGGGATAGCGGCTAGGAGCTCCTACGAGCAGTACTTC
CSVGIAARSSYEQYF
>TRBV6-4|NA|NA|TRBJ2-1
TGTGCCAGCAGTGACTCGGAGTCGGGGGTCTCCTACAATGAGCAGTTCTTC
CASSDSESGVSYNEQFF
>TRBV7-5|NA|NA|TRBJ1-2
TGTGTCAGAAGGCCAGGGAAGGATGGCTACACCTTC
CVRRPGKDGYTF
>TRBV2|NA|TRBD1|TRBJ2-7
TGTGCCAGCAGTCAGACAGGGGGCTACGAGCAGTACTTC
CASSQTGGYEQYF
>TRBV6-6|NA|NA|TRBJ1-2
TGTGCCAGCAGCGGGGTTGAATGGGAAGGAAGTGGCTACACCTTC
CASSGVEWEGSGYTF
>TRBV7-2|once|TRBD1|TRBJ2-7
TGTGCCAGCAGCAGGGAGTCCGGGACAGTATACGAGCAGTACTTC
CASSRESGTVYEQYF
>TRBV29-1|NA|NA|TRBJ1-1
TGCAGCGTCAAGTTTCAACAGCACACTGAAGCTTTCTTT
CSVKFQQHTEAFF
>TRBV19|NA|TRBD2|TRBJ2-3
TGTGCCAGTAGTCCCCTGCGGGGGGGAAGCACAGATACGCAGTATTTT
CASSPLRGGSTDTQYF
>TRBV7-2|NA|TRBD2|TRBJ2-1
TGTGCCAGCAGCTTAGATCGAGCGGGGGGGCCCTCCTACAATGAGCAGTTCTTC
CASSLDRAGGPSYNEQFF
>TRBV5-5|NA|NA|TRBJ1-5
TGTGCCAGCAGCTTTGGAGTCGCCCATGGCAATCAGCCCCAGCATTTT
CASSFGVAHGNQPQHF
>TRBV6-5|NA|NA|TRBJ1-5
TGTGCCAGCAGTTACCAGGGGATAGGCAATCAGCCCCAGCATTTT
CASSYQGIGNQPQHF
>TRBV30|NA|TRBD1|TRBJ1-1
TGTGCCGCCGACAGGGGGATGACCACTGAAGCTTTCTTT
CAADRGMTTEAFF
>TRBV13|NA|NA|TRBJ2-5
TGTGCCAGCAGCTTAGGCAGGGCCAGGGAGACCCAGTACTTC
CASSLGRARETQYF
>TRBV27|NA|NA|TRBJ2-1
TGTGCCAGCCGCGCGTCCGGGAGTCTTCTCCGAAGCTCCTACAATGAGCAGTTCTTC
CASRASGSLLRSSYNEQFF
>TRBV2|NA|TRBD2|TRBJ2-1
TGTGCCAGCTCAAAGCAGGGACTAGCGGGGGGTAATGAGCAGTTCTTC
CASSKQGLAGGNEQFF
>TRBV15|NA|NA|TRBJ2-7
TGTGCCACCAGCAGAGCGGGAGCGGACTACGAGCAGTACTTC
CATSRAGADYEQYF
>TRBV5-4|NA|TRBD2|TRBJ2-3
TGTGCCAGCAGCTGGGGACTAGCGGGAGCCTTTGGAGATACGCAGTATTTT
CASSWGLAGAFGDTQYF
>TRBV5-1|once|NA|TRBJ1-4
TGCGCCAGCAGCACCGGGGGTAGATCTAATGAAAAACTGTTTTTT
CASSTGGRSNEKLFF
>TRBV7-8|NA|NA|TRBJ2-2
TGTGCCAGCAGCTCCGCTCGTTTAGTCGGGGAGCTGTTTTTT
CASSSARLVGELFF
>TRBV30|once|NA|TRBJ1-6
TGTGCCTGGAGTGTTGGGGTAGGGGTCCATTCACCCCTCCACTTT
CAWSVGVGVHSPLHF
>TRBV10-3|NA|NA|TRBJ2-7
TGTGCCATCAGTGAAACGGACAACCGTCTCGAGCAGTACTTC
CAISETDNRLEQYF